The 23 T cell receptor beta chains presented below share a single source sample, sequenced in a study of cytomegalovirus exposure and HLA in healthy donors. With 60 Vbeta and 13 Jbeta primers, the PCR was carried out. The method was immunoSEQ multiplex PCR; TCRdb's version includes in-frame clones alone and lacks a portion of them. The sample carries about 180,000 clones, 80% recorded once. The specimen was PBMCs. These receptors all stem from a woman between 25 and 40 years old in good health and CMV-seronegative.

V gene TRBV7-9 combines with J gene TRBJ2-5; D possibly corresponds to TRBD2 (6 bases). V was shortened by 1 base and J by 5 bases, with 14 bases between the two germline ends. The CDR3 is 15 residues long. CDR1 and CDR2 from the germline V gene are SEHNR and FQNEAQ (reference sequence). CDR3 protein: CASSLVGGTDETQYF. CDR3 nucleotide sequence: TGTGCCAGCAGCTTAGTCGGGGGAACGGATGAGACCCAGTACTTC.

The chain links TRBV7-7 to TRBJ2-1, with D unresolved. CDR3 length equals 13 residues. The V end lost 5 bases, the J end lost 6 bases, and 11 bases lay between the germline ends. Germline CDR1 and CDR2: SSHAT and FNYEAQ (reference sequence). CDR3: CASSAQSGNEQFF. For the CDR3, the DNA is TGTGCCAGCAGCGCGCAGTCAGGCAATGAGCAGTTCTTC. The variable domain in full, completed from reference TRBV7-7 and TRBJ2-1, reads GAGVSQSPRYKVTKRGQDVTLRCDPISSHATLYWYQQALGQGPEFLTYFNYEAQPDKSGLPSDRFSAERPEGSISTLTIQRTEQRDSAMYRCASSAQSGNEQFFGPGTRLTVL.

The chain combines TRBV7-2 with TRBJ1-1, with D maybe TRBD1 (6 bases). Trimming stripped 5 bases from V and 4 bases from J, with 20 bases between. Germline CDR1 and CDR2: SGHTA and FQGNSA. This CDR3 has 16 residues. The CDR3, as DNA: TGTGCCAGCAGCGCAACCCTGGGGGGGCGCCGCACTGAAGCTTTCTTT. Amino acids: CASSATLGGRRTEAFF.

V gene TRBV18 combines with J gene TRBJ1-2; 8 bases match TRBD1. Trimming removed 2 bases from V and 14 bases from J; junction bases left unmatched: 7. The CDR3 is made up of 12 amino acids. Germline V gene sequence: CDR1 KGHSH, CDR2 LQKENI. Written as DNA, the CDR3 is TGTGCCAGCTCACCATACAGCAGGGGGCCTACCTTC. Its protein product is CASSPYSRGPTF.

The rearrangement uses TRBV29-1 and TRBJ2-7; 7 positions match TRBD1. Germline CDR1 is SQVTM and CDR2 is ANQGSEA. This CDR3 is 13 amino acids long. Unmatched junction bases numbered 5, after V lost 3 bases and J lost 3 bases. CDR3: CSVERQGGYEQYF. The CDR3 region has the DNA TGCAGCGTTGAGAGACAGGGCGGCTACGAGCAGTACTTC.

DNA of the CDR3: TGTGCCTGGAGTGGACAGATACAAGGGGAGCTGTTTTTT. Amino acid sequence: CAWSGQIQGELFF. The rearrangement joins TRBV30 to TRBJ2-2; tentative D call: TRBD1 (5 bases). In germline, CDR1 is GTSNPN, CDR2 SVGIG (reference sequence). The CDR3 is 13 amino acids. The ends were cut back, 1 base at V and 8 bases at J, with 11 bases in the middle.

This clone was detected only a few times. The CDR3: CASSQDRTYYGYTF. In DNA form, the CDR3 reads TGCGCCAGCAGCCAGGACAGGACCTACTATGGCTACACCTTC. This chain links TRBV4-1 with TRBJ1-2; 7 bases agree with TRBD1. The junction had 4 bases not matched to a gene; V was cut back by 3 bases and J by 3 bases. The CDR3 runs to 14 residues. CDR1 is MGHRA, CDR2 YSYEKL, per germline.

The genes are TRBV5-6 and TRBJ2-3, with 11 bases fitting TRBD2. The J segment lost 3 bases and the V segment lost 4 bases, leaving 4 bases of the junction unmatched. This CDR3 comprises 15 residues. Looked up from germline, CDR1 is SGHDT and CDR2 is YYEEEE. The CDR3, as DNA: TGTGCCAGCAGCGTACTAGCGGGGGAGACAGATACGCAGTATTTT. This sequence encodes CASSVLAGETDTQYF.

The chain has TRBV5-4 and TRBJ2-7, with 8 bases identical to TRBD2. With V trimmed by 4 bases and J by 4 bases, 4 bases remained unmatched. Germline V gene data show CDR1 as SGHNT and CDR2 as YYREEE (reference sequence). This CDR3 is built from 13 residues. The CDR3 region is CASSPGLAYEQYF. The CDR3 coding sequence is TGTGCCAGCAGCCCAGGACTAGCTTACGAGCAGTACTTC.

In its sample, this clone was seen once. The rearrangement uses TRBV12-5 and TRBJ2-5; D unclear. V lost 8 bases, J lost 5 bases, and 15 bases lay in between. Germline V lookup: CDR1 LGHNT, CDR2 FRNRAP. CDR3 length: 13 residues. The CDR3 loop is CASRDTVEETQYF. The CDR3 DNA sequence: TGTGCTAGTAGAGACACGGTCGAGGAGACCCAGTACTTC.

V usage is TRBV7-2 and J usage is TRBJ2-1; 8 bases are a match to TRBD2. CDR3 length equals 16 residues. Germline trimming cut 0 bases from V and 2 bases from J; bases unmatched to any gene: 3. Germline loops: CDR1 SGHTA, CDR2 FQGNSA. Written as DNA, the CDR3 is TGTGCCAGCAGCTTAGCGCCAGCGGGAGCCTACAATGAGCAGTTCTTC. Translation gives CASSLAPAGAYNEQFF. Combining the CDR3 with reference TRBV7-2 and TRBJ2-1 gives the whole variable domain GAGVSQSPSNKVTEKGKDVELRCDPISGHTALYWYRQSLGQGLEFLIYFQGNSAPDKSGLPSDRFSAERTGGSVSTLTIQRTQQEDSAVYLCASSLAPAGAYNEQFFGPGTRLTVL.

The chain joins TRBV11-2 to TRBJ1-2; 9 bases fit TRBD1. Trimming took 1 base from V and 4 from J; bases not matched to a gene: 7. The germline CDR1 and CDR2 sequences are SGHAT and FQNNGV. The CDR3 has 16 amino acids. CDR3 sequence (DNA): TGTGCCAGCAGCTTAGGCACCGGGACAGGGCTCTATGGCTACACCTTC. Its translation: CASSLGTGTGLYGYTF.

The V and J genes are TRBV19 and TRBJ1-1; 10 bases fit TRBD1. The V gene end was trimmed by 3 bases and the J gene end by 4 bases; junction bases not matched to a gene: 11. Per the germline V gene, CDR1 is LNHDA and CDR2 is SQIVND (reference sequence). The CDR3 spans 17 residues. CDR3 amino acids: CASSILDRGIQRTEAFF. Written as DNA, the CDR3 is TGTGCCAGTAGTATCCTGGACAGGGGGATACAACGCACTGAAGCTTTCTTT.

The chain recombines TRBV7-6 with TRBJ1-3; no definite D call. V was pared by 1 base and J by 2 bases, with 18 bases between. CDR1 is SGHVS and CDR2 is FNYEAQ in the germline V gene. CDR3 length equals 18 residues. Written as DNA, the CDR3 is TGTGCCAGCAGCTTAGAAGGAGGCGGCCTGCCCACTGGAAACACCATATATTTT. As protein: CASSLEGGGLPTGNTIYF.

CDR3 region: CASGEQGSLSWQYF. CDR3 nucleotides: TGTGCCAGTGGCGAACAGGGGTCGTTATCTTGGCAGTATTTT. The chain links TRBV19 to TRBJ2-3; 7 positions agree with TRBD1. J was trimmed by 11 bases and V by 8 bases; bases with no gene match: 16. CDR1 and CDR2 (germline): LNHDA, SQIVND (reference sequence). The CDR3 has 14 residues.

The chain employs TRBV13 and TRBJ2-2, with 8 bases aligning to TRBD2. J lost 5 bases, V lost 5 bases, and 10 bases had no gene match. This CDR3 has 16 amino acids. Germline V lookup: CDR1 PRHDT, CDR2 FYEKMQ (reference sequence). For the CDR3, the DNA is TGTGCCAGCAGCCTTCTCCGGGGGGGATATACCGGGGAGCTGTTTTTT. It specifies CASSLLRGGYTGELFF.

This clone was picked up one time. This chain uses TRBV30 with TRBJ2-7, with 10 bases aligning to TRBD1. There are 13 residues in the CDR3. J gave up 3 bases and V 4 bases, and 3 bases lay outside the gene matches. Germline assignment: CDR1 GTSNPN and CDR2 SVGIG (reference sequence). The CDR3 nucleotides are TGTGCCTGGACTCGGGACAGGGGCTACGAGCAGTACTTC. The encoded protein is CAWTRDRGYEQYF.

This chain uses TRBV4-1 with TRBJ1-1, with a tentative D call TRBD1 (6 bases). The CDR3 sequence is 15 residues long. The germline V and J ends were trimmed by 6 bases and 4 bases, with 18 bases remaining between them. Germline V gene data show CDR1 as MGHRA and CDR2 as YSYEKL. The CDR3 is CASRPFEDSATEAFF. For the CDR3, the DNA is TGCGCCAGCAGACCATTCGAGGACAGCGCCACTGAAGCTTTCTTT.

J is TRBJ1-3 and V is TRBV6-4; TRBD1 is a possible D gene (6 bases). Deletions cut 2 bases from V and 0 bases from J, with 11 bases between. The germline CDR1 and CDR2 sequences are MRHNA and SNTAGT. CDR3 length: 16 residues. Written as DNA, the CDR3 is TGTGCCAGCAGTGACCAAGCAGGGGACTCTGGAAACACCATATATTTT. Translated: CASSDQAGDSGNTIYF.

This chain's CDR3 is CASREQGTSYEQYF. CDR3 DNA sequence: TGCGCCAGTCGGGAACAGGGTACCTCCTACGAGCAGTACTTC. The rearrangement joins TRBV5-1 to TRBJ2-7; D is perhaps TRBD1 (6 bases). The CDR3 sequence is 14 residues long. Between the trimmed V and J ends, which lost 8 bases and 0 bases, there was a span of 15 bases. The germline gives CDR1 SGHRS, CDR2 YFSETQ. Supplemented by reference TRBV5-1 and TRBJ2-7, the full variable domain reads KAGVTQTPRYLIKTRGQQVTLSCSPISGHRSVSWYQQTPGQGLQFLFEYFSETQRNKGNFPGRFSGRQFSNSRSEMNVSTLELGDSALYLCASREQGTSYEQYFGPGTRLTVT.

This clone was counted a few times. CDR3 in DNA: TGTGCCAGCAGTGGACAGTCGACTACTAGCGGGGAGACCCAGTACTTC. Translating it yields CASSGQSTTSGETQYF. The chain links TRBV2 to TRBJ2-5; 9 bases fit TRBD2. The CDR3 is made up of 16 amino acids. Germline V gene sequence: CDR1 SNHLY, CDR2 FYNNEI. J gave up 5 bases and V 4 bases, and 11 bases lay outside the gene matches.

The chain recombines TRBV6-1 with TRBJ1-1; D not resolved. This CDR3 is built from 13 residues. The V gene lost 6 bases and the J gene lost 1 base, with 9 bases spanning the gap. Germline CDR1 is MNHNS and CDR2 is SASEGT. In nucleotides, the CDR3 is TGTGCCAGCAGAAAACAGCAGAACACTGAAGCTTTCTTT. Translating gives CASRKQQNTEAFF.

This clone was observed once. The chain is built from TRBV7-6 and TRBJ1-1; D perhaps matches TRBD1 (5 bases). The V gene's germline CDR1 is SGHVS and CDR2 FNYEAQ. CDR3 length equals 16 residues. Trimming pared 5 bases from V and 0 bases from J, leaving 16 bases between. The CDR3 sequence: CASSLNPTAMNTEAFF. Here the CDR3 DNA reads TGTGCCAGCAGCCTTAACCCGACAGCTATGAACACTGAAGCTTTCTTT.